The T cell receptor (beta chain) described here comes from a study of T cell responses to AZD1222 COVID-19 vaccine. CDR1 and CDR2 from the germline V gene are SGHTA and FQGNSA. The CDR3 sequence is 14 residues long. V dropped 2 bases and J dropped 5 bases, with 11 bases sitting between them. Broader study findings: White British ancestry dominated among donors, who included more females, and clonal diversity was possibly underestimated. The reported proportion of spike-specific TCRs targeting unmutated variant regions was nearly half. Compared with day 0, the breadth and depth of the Spike-specific TCR repertoire rose significantly after two doses of AZD1222. Only a handful of individuals given AZD1222 were seropositive at baseline.

Notes on this clone: The antigen is not known.

Measured with immunoSEQ multiplex PCR; TCRdb has only the in-frame clones, and not every one. The sample includes more than 95,000 clones, roughly 80% seen only once; the top ten take 4% to 6%. V usage is TRBV7-2 and J usage is TRBJ2-3; D is tentatively TRBD1 or TRBD2 (6 bases each). The sample was peripheral blood, taken on day 0 of AZD1222 vaccination. The TCR was taken from an adult in good health. In DNA, the CDR3 is TGTGCCAGCAGCTTAAGGGGGGCTGGAGATACGCAGTATTTT. It yields the protein CASSLRGAGDTQYF.